The T cell receptor beta chain described here comes from a study of PD-L1 blockade in urothelial cancer. About the research overall: Blood yielded a median of approximately 130,000 T cells per sample.

Time point specified: pretreatment peripheral blood. Clones were read by immunoSEQ multiplex PCR, and TCRdb kept only the in-frame ones, dropping some. The repertoire holds about 74,000 clones, with roughly 88% as singletons. The clonotype was recovered from a man in his 70s with urothelial cancer. Specimen: PBMCs, collected around atezolizumab (anti-PD-L1) treatment.

The CDR3 here is CASRRTGELFF. CDR3 nucleotides: TGTGCCAGTAGGCGCACCGGGGAGCTGTTTTTT. The chain recombines TRBV19 with TRBJ2-2; D remains unclear. CDR3 length: 11 residues. Looked up from germline, CDR1 is LNHDA and CDR2 is SQIVND (reference sequence). Between the trimmed V and J ends, which lost 6 bases and 4 bases, there was a span of 3 bases.